The 17 T cell receptor beta chains presented below share a single source sample, sequenced in a study of glioma-infiltrating T cells. Using RNA template, CDR3s of TCR alpha and beta were amplified with iRepertoire arm-PCR. Each CDR3 protein gets one entry after TCRdb re-called the multiplex PCR reads with MiXCR. The sample holds 100,000 to 150,000 distinct CDR3 sequences, about 22% seen once. Sequenced: glioma tissue, nonneoplastic brain tissue, or PBMCs (not recorded which). The receptors originated from a human donor with low-grade glioma or glioblastoma, undergoing nonglioma brain surgery, or in good health (not recorded which).

Details on this clonotype: The junction departs from the called germline gene at one end, perhaps through a read error. The chain employs TRBV11-2 and TRBJ1-1; possibly TRBD1 for D (5 bases). The CDR3 has 15 residues. Germline loops: CDR1 SGHAT, CDR2 FQNNGV. The CDR3 DNA reads as TGTGCCAGCAGCTCCGGTGAGGGCGAGGACACTGAAGCCTTCTTT. Protein sequence: CASSSGEGEDTEAFF.

The rearrangement links TRBV20-1 to TRBJ2-5, with 14 bases matching TRBD2. J gave up 3 bases and V 2 bases, and 5 bases lay outside the gene matches. There are 16 residues in the CDR3. CDR1 is DFQATT, CDR2 SNEGSKA, per germline (reference sequence). The CDR3 spells CSARSGTSGGKETQYF. The CDR3 DNA sequence: TGCAGTGCTAGATCCGGGACTAGCGGGGGAAAAGAGACCCAGTACTTC.

V and J are TRBV19 and TRBJ1-2; unclear D gene. Trimming removed 4 bases from V and 3 bases from J, with 6 bases in between. The CDR3 length is 12 residues. The germline V gene encodes CDR1 LNHDA and CDR2 SQIVND (reference sequence). The CDR3 nucleotides are TGTGCCAGTAGTACTGGACACTATGGCTACACCTTC. It yields the protein CASSTGHYGYTF.

The genes are TRBV14 and TRBJ1-1; D is perhaps TRBD1 (6 bases). The CDR3 has 15 residues. Germline V CDR1 and CDR2: SGHDN, FVKESK. Trimming left V 5 bases short and J 3 bases short, with 16 bases between. The CDR3 loop is CASSRRGQLYTEAFF. CDR3 DNA sequence: TGTGCCAGCAGCAGAAGAGGACAGCTCTACACTGAAGCTTTCTTT.

This clonotype was seen ten or more times. The chain uses TRBV7-2 and TRBJ2-3; no reliable D call. CDR1 is SGHTA, CDR2 FQGNSA, per germline. The CDR3 has 13 residues. V gave up 5 bases and J gave up 9 bases, with 15 bases separating them. In DNA form, the CDR3 reads TGTGCCAGCAGCATCCCCTCGATCCAGACGCAGTATTTT. Protein product: CASSIPSIQTQYF.

This chain connects TRBV5-1 to TRBJ1-1; 10 bases are shared with TRBD1. The germline V gene encodes CDR1 SGHRS and CDR2 YFSETQ. CDR3 size: 15 residues. J was trimmed by 0 bases and V by 3 bases; bases with no gene match: 2. The CDR3 region has the DNA TGCGCCAGCAGCTCAGGGACAGGGGTGAACACTGAAGCTTTCTTT. Its protein is CASSSGTGVNTEAFF.

This clonotype occurred many times. The CDR3 region has the DNA TGTGCCAGCAGTTTGTTGGGACAGGGACAGCCCCAGCATTTT. Protein: CASSLLGQGQPQHF. The rearrangement joins TRBV12-3 or TRBV12-4 to TRBJ1-5; TRBD1 agrees at 9 bases. The CDR3 totals 14 residues. Germline trimming cut 3 bases from V and 7 bases from J; bases unmatched to any gene: 4.

V gene TRBV6-2 or TRBV6-3 combines with J gene TRBJ2-7; TRBD1 aligns across 10 bases. The CDR3 is made up of 15 amino acids. CDR1 is MNHEY, CDR2 SVGEGT, per germline. J was trimmed by 7 bases and V by 4 bases; bases with no gene match: 10. This CDR3 is CASSSDRGLPNEQYV. CDR3 nucleotides: TGTGCCAGCAGTTCTGACAGGGGGCTTCCCAATGAGCAGTACGTC.

This clonotype was detected a few times. The chain carries TRBV7-2 and TRBJ2-3; D unresolved. Looked up from germline, CDR1 is SGHTA and CDR2 is FQGNSA. V was shortened by 7 bases and J by 11 bases, with 16 bases between the two germline ends. This CDR3 has 12 amino acids. Written as DNA, the CDR3 is TGTGCCAGCACCCGAATCCGGGTAAGGCAGTATTTT. It is translated as CASTRIRVRQYF.

CDR3: CASSYTRGDTQYF. The CDR3 nucleotides are TGTGCCAGCAGCTATACTCGGGGAGATACGCAGTATTTT. V and J are TRBV25-1 and TRBJ2-3; a weak D match, TRBD2 (5 bases). The V gene lost 6 bases and the J gene lost 5 bases, with 12 bases spanning the gap. CDR1 is MGHDK and CDR2 is SYGVNS in the germline V gene. The CDR3 consists of 13 residues.

The rearrangement uses TRBV3-1 and TRBJ1-1, with D possibly TRBD1 on 5 matching bases. V shed 5 bases and J shed 1 base, with 14 bases lying between them. Germline lookup yields CDR1 LGHDT and CDR2 YNNKEL (reference sequence). CDR3 length equals 15 residues. CDR3: CASSKTGTSNTEAFF. CDR3 DNA sequence: TGTGCCAGCAGCAAGACCGGGACGTCGAACACTGAAGCTTTCTTT.

Many counts were recorded for this clonotype. This chain connects TRBV27 to TRBJ1-1; D possibly corresponds to TRBD1 (6 bases). V lost 6 bases, J lost 10 bases, and 27 bases lay in between. This CDR3 region has 16 residues. Per the germline V gene, CDR1 is MNHEY and CDR2 is SMNVEV (reference sequence). This chain's CDR3 is CASSRQSGQRESAAFF. The CDR3 DNA follows: TGTGCCAGCAGCCGCCAGAGCGGACAGCGAGAATCCGCAGCTTTCTTT.

This clonotype appeared many times. This chain connects TRBV6-1 to TRBJ2-5; D remains unclear. Germline V gene lookup returns CDR1 MNHNS and CDR2 SASEGT. V lost 1 base to trimming and J lost 4 bases, with 7 bases between them. CDR3 length: 13 amino acids. CDR3 DNA sequence: TGTGCCAGCAGTGAAGTAGTAGGAGAGACCCAGTACTTC. Its translation is CASSEVVGETQYF.

This clonotype was picked up many times. The chain carries TRBV7-6 and TRBJ1-2; D is possibly TRBD1 (5 bases). Looked up from germline, CDR1 is SGHVS and CDR2 is FNYEAQ. The CDR3 runs 15 residues. The V gene lost 1 base and the J gene lost 4 bases, with 13 bases spanning the gap. The DNA for the CDR3 is TGTGCCAGCAGCTTAGAGGAGGGGCGGCCCTATGGCTACACCTTC. Protein sequence: CASSLEEGRPYGYTF.

This clonotype was seen a few times. The rearrangement links TRBV7-9 to TRBJ1-5; 8 bases align to TRBD1. There are 16 residues in the CDR3. The V gene's germline CDR1 is SEHNR and CDR2 FQNEAQ (reference sequence). The V and J ends lost 5 bases and 3 bases, in that order; junction bases with no gene match: 9. CDR3 in DNA: TGTGCCAGCAGCAACTCCGGACAGGGCCACAATCAGCCCCAGCATTTT. It translates to CASSNSGQGHNQPQHF.

This clonotype has ten or more counts. The genes are TRBV20-1 and TRBJ2-5; TRBD1 is a possible D gene (5 bases). The CDR3 totals 15 residues. CDR1 DFQATT and CDR2 SNEGSKA come from the germline V gene (reference sequence). The V end lost 0 bases, the J end lost 5 bases, and 16 bases lay between the germline ends. In nucleotides, the CDR3 is TGCAGTGCTAGAGACTCGACAGACGGGTCTGAGACCCAGTACTTC. It yields the protein CSARDSTDGSETQYF.

With regard to this clonotype: This may stem from a read error, because a much larger clone lies one nucleotide away. Likely a read error: the CDR3 ends without its conserved phenylalanine or tryptophan. The chain carries TRBV29-1 and TRBJ1-5; perhaps TRBD1 as D (5 bases). V gave up 4 bases and J gave up 3 bases, with 7 bases separating them. Per the germline V gene, CDR1 is SQVTM and CDR2 is ANQGSEA. The CDR3 contains 12 residues. The CDR3 bases are TGCAGCGTTGGACAGTACAATCAGCCCCAGCATATT. Amino acid sequence: CSVGQYNQPQHI.